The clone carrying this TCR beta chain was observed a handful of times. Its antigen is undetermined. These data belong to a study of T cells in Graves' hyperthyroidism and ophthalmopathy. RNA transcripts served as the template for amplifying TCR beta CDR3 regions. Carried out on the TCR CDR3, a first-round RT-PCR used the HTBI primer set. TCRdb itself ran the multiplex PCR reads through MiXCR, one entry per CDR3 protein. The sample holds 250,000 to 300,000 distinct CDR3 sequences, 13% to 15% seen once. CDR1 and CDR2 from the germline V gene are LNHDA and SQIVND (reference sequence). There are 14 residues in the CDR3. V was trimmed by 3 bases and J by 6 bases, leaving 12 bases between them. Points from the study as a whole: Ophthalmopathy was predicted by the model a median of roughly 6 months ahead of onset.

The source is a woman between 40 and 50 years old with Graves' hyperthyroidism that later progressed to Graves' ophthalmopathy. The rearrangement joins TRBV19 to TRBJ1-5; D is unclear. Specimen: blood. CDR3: CASSIAEGGQPQHF. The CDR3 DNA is TGTGCCAGTAGTATCGCGGAGGGCGGTCAGCCCCAGCATTTT.